This TCR beta chain was documented in a study of shared clonotypes between healthy human individuals. The CDR3 sequence is 18 residues long. Deletions cut 6 bases from V and 0 bases from J, with 23 bases between. Germline-derived CDR1 and CDR2 are SEHNR and FQNEAQ (reference sequence). TCRdb's table, derived via immunoSEQ multiplex PCR, lists solely in-frame clones and lacks some. The data show approximately 2.4 million clones, approximately 96% seen once. The V and J genes are TRBV7-9 and TRBJ1-2; D not certain. The source material was naive CD4+ T cells sorted from blood. Documented subset: CD45RA+ positively selected. The source is a man between 18 and 35 years old in good health. CDR3 bases: TGTGCCAGCAGGGTACCACTGTCTCACCCCTTAACTAACTATGGCTACACCTTC. Its translation is CASRVPLSHPLTNYGYTF.